The 28 T cell receptor beta chains given below trace back to one sample, sequenced in a study of glioma-infiltrating T cells. The iRepertoire nested amplicon-rescue multiplex PCR amplified TCR alpha and beta CDR3s from RNA. TCRdb re-analysed the multiplex PCR reads in MiXCR, keeping a single row per CDR3 protein. The sample has fewer than 55,000 distinct CDR3 sequences; around 22% are singletons. The sample consisted of glioma tissue, nonneoplastic brain tissue, or PBMCs (not recorded which). These receptors were obtained from a human donor with low-grade glioma or glioblastoma, undergoing nonglioma brain surgery, or in good health (not recorded which).

Notes on this clonotype: A junction end diverges from the germline sequence, so it may reflect a read error. V and J are TRBV14 and TRBJ1-2; D is uncertain. Germline CDR1 is SGHDN and CDR2 is FVKESK. The CDR3 extends over 12 amino acids. CDR3 loop: CASSQERIGNTF. As DNA, the CDR3 is TGTGCCAGCAGCCAAGAAAGGATTGGCAACACCTTC.

The chain uses TRBV20-1 and TRBJ2-7; weak D call: TRBD1 (5 bases). This CDR3 has 15 residues. From germline, CDR1 is DFQATT and CDR2 SNEGSKA (reference sequence). V was cut by 3 bases and J by 1 base, with 16 bases left in between. CDR3 protein: CSASHFLGESYEQYF. Written as DNA, the CDR3 is TGCAGTGCTAGCCACTTCTTAGGGGAATCCTACGAGCAGTACTTC.

The table lists this clonotype with many counts. The rearrangement links TRBV12-3 or TRBV12-4 to TRBJ1-6, with D uncertain. Trimming shortened V by 8 bases and J by 7 bases, and 15 bases separated the two germline ends. This CDR3 is 14 amino acids long. The CDR3: CASGNGDSNSPLHF. DNA for the CDR3: TGTGCCAGCGGCAACGGGGATTCAAATTCACCCCTCCACTTT.

This clonotype has at least ten counts. J is TRBJ1-1 and V is TRBV5-1, with 9 bases identical to TRBD1. The CDR3 sequence is 16 residues long. V trimming: 4 bases; J trimming: 4 bases; junction bases outside the gene matches: 11. Germline lookup yields CDR1 SGHRS and CDR2 YFSETQ. CDR3 bases: TGCGCCAGCAGCCCGGGACAGGGCAGGAGGGGCACTGAAGCTTTCTTT. Translated, it gives CASSPGQGRRGTEAFF.

This clonotype was detected ten times or more. V is TRBV3-1 and J is TRBJ1-1; maybe TRBD1 (5 bases). Germline CDR1 LGHDT, CDR2 YNNKEL (reference sequence). The CDR3 consists of 13 residues. V gave up 4 bases and J gave up 4 bases, with 10 bases separating them. The CDR3 nucleotides read TGTGCCAGCAGCCGGGGGGGGTTCACTGAAGCTTTCTTT. Protein sequence: CASSRGGFTEAFF. The variable domain in full, completed from reference TRBV3-1 and TRBJ1-1, reads DTAVSQTPKYLVTQMGNDKSIKCEQNLGHDTMYWYKQDSKKFLKIMFSYNNKELIINETVPNRFSPKSPDKAHLNLHINSLELGDSAVYFCASSRGGFTEAFFGQGTRLTVV.

Ten or more counts support this clonotype. CDR3 coding DNA: TGCGCCAGCAGCTTGGTGGGGGAGACCCAGTACTTC. This gives the protein CASSLVGETQYF. The chain is built from TRBV5-1 and TRBJ2-5; D is ambiguous. The V end was cut by 0 bases, the J end by 5 bases, with 5 bases between. This CDR3 region has 12 residues. Germline-derived CDR1 and CDR2 are SGHRS and YFSETQ.

Turning to this clonotype: It may be a read error: a sequence one base away is much more abundant. The chain links TRBV4-1 to TRBJ2-5; TRBD1 or TRBD2 may be the D gene (5 bases each). Germline loops: CDR1 MGHRA, CDR2 YSYEKL. The CDR3 totals 16 residues. DNA for the CDR3: TGCGCCGGCAGCCAAGAAAGTCGGGGCCCCCGAGAGACCCAGTACTTC. Amino acid sequence: CAGSQESRGPRETQYF.

V is TRBV28 and J is TRBJ2-1; D is undetermined. In germline, CDR1 is MDHEN, CDR2 SYDVKM. CDR3 length: 18 amino acids. The CDR3 here is CVSSLWFASGSSYNEQFF. The CDR3 region has the DNA TGTGTTAGCAGTTTATGGTTTGCGTCAGGAAGCTCCTACAATGAGCAGTTCTTC.

Ten or more counts support this clonotype. The gene calls are TRBV24-1 and TRBJ2-3, with D possibly being TRBD2 (6 bases). V was clipped by 5 bases and J by 3 bases, with 14 bases between them. CDR3 length equals 15 residues. Germline-derived CDR1 and CDR2 are KGHDR and SFDVKD. The CDR3 loop reads CATSARSGGTDTQYF. CDR3 nucleotide sequence: TGTGCCACCAGTGCCCGGTCCGGGGGAACAGATACGCAGTATTTT.

This clonotype was seen ten or more times. The J gene is TRBJ2-1, the V gene TRBV4-1; 12 bases fit TRBD2. The CDR3 contains 16 residues. Germline V lookup: CDR1 MGHRA, CDR2 YSYEKL. Losses at the gene ends were 3 bases for V and 8 bases for J; bases not matched to a gene: 8. CDR3 nucleotide sequence: TGCGCCAGCAGCCAGGCAACTAGCGGGGGGAACTATGAGCAGTTCTTC. Protein: CASSQATSGGNYEQFF.

As to this clonotype: This may arise from a read error, as a much more abundant clone is one base away. The J gene is TRBJ1-1, the V gene TRBV3-1; D not resolved. CDR1 is LGHDT and CDR2 is YNNKEL in the germline V gene (reference sequence). The CDR3 totals 15 residues. V lost 1 base and J 0 bases, leaving 9 bases between the germline ends. CDR3 loop: CASSQVWGVNTEAFF. CDR3 nucleotide sequence: TGTGCCAGCAGCCAAGTTTGGGGAGTGAACACTGAAGCTTTCTTT.

This clonotype was observed many times. The rearrangement joins TRBV5-4 to TRBJ2-3; D not resolved. The V and J ends lost 3 bases and 5 bases respectively, with 13 bases between them. The CDR3 extends over 14 amino acids. From germline, CDR1 is SGHNT and CDR2 YYREEE (reference sequence). Here the CDR3 DNA reads TGTGCCAGCAGCTCCTGGGATCCACAAGATACGCAGTATTTT. This sequence encodes CASSSWDPQDTQYF.

This clonotype has a count of ten or more. V and J are TRBV6-6 and TRBJ2-1; the match to TRBD2 covers 7 bases. The CDR3 is made up of 17 amino acids. V lost 0 bases to trimming and J lost 0 bases; unmatched junction nucleotides: 5. The germline gives CDR1 MNHNY, CDR2 SVGAGI (reference sequence). The CDR3 DNA sequence: TGTGCCAGCAGTTACTCCCTAGCGGACCGCTCCTACAATGAGCAGTTCTTC. Translation gives CASSYSLADRSYNEQFF.

At least ten counts were recorded for this clonotype. J is TRBJ2-7 and V is TRBV28; possibly TRBD1 for D (6 bases). Trimming left V 6 bases short and J 3 bases short, with 12 bases between. From germline, CDR1 is MDHEN and CDR2 SYDVKM. This CDR3 is built from 13 residues. As DNA, the CDR3 is TGTGCCAGCAGCAGGCAGGGGAACTACGAGCAGTACGTC. Its protein product is CASSRQGNYEQYV.

This clonotype is a singleton in its sample. The chain uses TRBV5-1 and TRBJ1-3, with D unclear. The CDR3 runs 14 residues. CDR1 and CDR2 from the germline V gene are SGHRS and YFSETQ. The germline V and J ends were trimmed by 6 bases and 4 bases, with 14 bases remaining between them. CDR3 amino acids: CASIPGGVGNTIYF. The CDR3 nucleotides read TGCGCCAGCATCCCGGGCGGGGTAGGAAACACCATATATTTT.

This clonotype appeared many times. This chain connects TRBV6-1 to TRBJ1-5; D gene uncertain. V shed 5 bases and J shed 0 bases, with 11 bases lying between them. Germline CDR1 and CDR2: MNHNS and SASEGT. This CDR3 comprises 15 residues. For the CDR3, the DNA is TGTGCCAGCAGTCGGGCCCCTTATAGCAATCAGCCCCAGCATTTT. Translated: CASSRAPYSNQPQHF.

In its sample, this clonotype was seen many times. The V gene is TRBV7-2, the J gene TRBJ1-1, with unresolved D. Germline V gene lookup returns CDR1 SGHTA and CDR2 FQGNSA. V lost 2 bases and J 0 bases, leaving 4 bases between the germline ends. This CDR3 region has 13 residues. This CDR3 is CASSLSVNTEAFF. Here the CDR3 DNA reads TGTGCCAGCAGCTTATCGGTGAACACTGAAGCTTTCTTT.

The CDR3 bases are TGTGCCAGCAGTGGAGAAAACACCGGGGAGCTGTTTTTT. Protein: CASSGENTGELFF. This chain joins TRBV2 and TRBJ2-2, with D uncertain. The germline V gene has CDR1 SNHLY and CDR2 FYNNEI. The CDR3 is 13 amino acids. V dropped 4 bases and J dropped 2 bases, with 5 bases sitting between them.

The chain uses TRBV12-3 or TRBV12-4 and TRBJ2-3; the D is unclear. This CDR3 has 14 amino acids. V gave up 5 bases and J gave up 2 bases, with 11 bases separating them. The CDR3 DNA follows: TGTGCCAGCAGTCCCTCCCTACTCACAGATACGCAGTATTTT. It codes for CASSPSLLTDTQYF.

The chain carries TRBV20-1 and TRBJ2-1; 15 positions match TRBD2. Germline V gives CDR1 DFQATT, CDR2 SNEGSKA (reference sequence). The CDR3 is 15 amino acids. The CDR3 sequence: CSVEGLAGGRNEQFF. For the CDR3, the DNA is TGCAGCGTTGAAGGACTAGCGGGAGGGCGCAATGAGCAGTTCTTC.

A word on this clonotype: A much larger clonotype is one base distant, so this may be a read error. This rearrangement joins TRBV5-1 to TRBJ2-7; D gene unclear. The germline V and J ends were trimmed by 0 bases and 6 bases, with 16 bases remaining between them. The CDR3 is 15 residues long. Germline values: CDR1 SGHRS, CDR2 YFSETQ. The CDR3 reads CASSLEGQRRSEQYF. CDR3 DNA sequence: TGCGCCAGCAGCTTGGAAGGTCAGAGGAGAAGCGAGCAGTACTTC.

A note on this clonotype: With a much larger clone just one base away, this may be a read error. The gene calls are TRBV4-1 and TRBJ2-7; D is uncertain. CDR1 and CDR2 from the germline V gene are MGHRA and YSYEKL. V lost 4 bases to trimming and J lost 7 bases, with 14 bases between them. This CDR3 is built from 13 residues. CDR3 protein: CASSLRPEVEQYF. As DNA, the CDR3 is TGCGCCAGCAGCCTACGCCCAGAGGTGGAGCAGTACTTC.

The chain links TRBV5-4 to TRBJ1-6, with D maybe TRBD1 (5 bases). Trimming removed 4 bases from V and 3 bases from J, with 8 bases in between. Germline V gives CDR1 SGHNT, CDR2 YYREEE (reference sequence). The CDR3 is 14 residues long. CDR3 DNA sequence: TGTGCCAGCAGCCTCGGGGGCTATAATTCACCCCTCCACTTT. Its protein product is CASSLGGYNSPLHF. Complete variable domain (other parts from reference TRBV5-4 and TRBJ1-6): ETGVTQSPTHLIKTRGQQVTLRCSSQSGHNTVSWYQQALGQGPQFIFQYYREEENGRGNFPPRFSGLQFPNYSSELNVNALELDDSALYLCASSLGGYNSPLHFGNGTRLTVT.

This clonotype showed up many times. The V and J genes are TRBV27 and TRBJ1-1; D is unclear. CDR1 and CDR2 (germline): MNHEY, SMNVEV (reference sequence). Trimming pared 2 bases from V and 1 base from J, leaving 8 bases between. The CDR3 is 14 amino acids. The CDR3 DNA sequence: TGTGCCAGCAGTTTAGGTCAATCGAACACTGAAGCTTTCTTT. Translation gives CASSLGQSNTEAFF.

Points on this clonotype: A much larger clone differs from this one at a single base, so this may be a read error. V gene TRBV18 combines with J gene TRBJ1-1; TRBD1 is a possible D gene (5 bases). The V gene's germline CDR1 is KGHSH and CDR2 LQKENI. The CDR3 contains 14 residues. CDR3 nucleotide sequence: TGTGCCAGCTCACCAGGGGCAGGGAACACTGAAGCTTACTTT. Encoded protein: CASSPGAGNTEAYF.

This clonotype was observed at least ten times. The chain carries TRBV6-1 and TRBJ2-5; the D is unclear. This CDR3 contains 12 residues. Germline V gene lookup returns CDR1 MNHNS and CDR2 SASEGT. V was trimmed by 6 bases and J by 7 bases, leaving 12 bases between them. The CDR3: CASSSLEGTQYF. CDR3 nucleotide sequence: TGTGCCAGCAGCTCCCTTGAAGGGACCCAGTACTTC.

This clonotype was recorded at least ten times. V usage is TRBV3-1 and J usage is TRBJ2-5; D remains unclear. Germline V gene sequence: CDR1 LGHDT, CDR2 YNNKEL (reference sequence). The V end was cut by 1 base, the J end by 2 bases, with 8 bases between. The CDR3 consists of 14 residues. CDR3 coding DNA: TGTGCCAGCAGCCAAGTGTCTTCACAAGAGACCCAGTACTTC. This encodes CASSQVSSQETQYF.

At least ten counts were recorded for this clonotype. The chain links TRBV20-1 to TRBJ2-1; 8 nucleotides line up with TRBD2. Unmatched junction bases numbered 8, after V lost 3 bases and J lost 7 bases. The CDR3 is 14 residues long. Per the germline V gene, CDR1 is DFQATT and CDR2 is SNEGSKA (reference sequence). CDR3 DNA: TGCAGTGCTAGGGCGGGGGGCCCCGGAAATGAGCAGTTCTTC. Its translation is CSARAGGPGNEQFF.